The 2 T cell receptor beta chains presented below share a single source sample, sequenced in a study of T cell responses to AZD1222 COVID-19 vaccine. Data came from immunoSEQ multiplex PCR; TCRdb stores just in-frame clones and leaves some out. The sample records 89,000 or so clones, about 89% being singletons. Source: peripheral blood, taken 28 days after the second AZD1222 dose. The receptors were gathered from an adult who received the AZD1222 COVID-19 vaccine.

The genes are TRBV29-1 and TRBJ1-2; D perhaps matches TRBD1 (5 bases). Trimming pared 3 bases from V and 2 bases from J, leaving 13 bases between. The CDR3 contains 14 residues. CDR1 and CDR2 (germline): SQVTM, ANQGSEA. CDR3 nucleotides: TGCAGCGTTGACCCTCGGGGGAACAACTATGGCTACACCTTC. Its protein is CSVDPRGNNYGYTF.

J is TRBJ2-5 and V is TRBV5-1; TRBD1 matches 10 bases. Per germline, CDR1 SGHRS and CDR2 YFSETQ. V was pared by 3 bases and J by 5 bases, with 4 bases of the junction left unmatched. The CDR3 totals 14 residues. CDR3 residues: CASSSGQGRETQYF. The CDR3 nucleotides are TGCGCCAGCAGCTCGGGACAGGGGAGGGAGACCCAGTACTTC.